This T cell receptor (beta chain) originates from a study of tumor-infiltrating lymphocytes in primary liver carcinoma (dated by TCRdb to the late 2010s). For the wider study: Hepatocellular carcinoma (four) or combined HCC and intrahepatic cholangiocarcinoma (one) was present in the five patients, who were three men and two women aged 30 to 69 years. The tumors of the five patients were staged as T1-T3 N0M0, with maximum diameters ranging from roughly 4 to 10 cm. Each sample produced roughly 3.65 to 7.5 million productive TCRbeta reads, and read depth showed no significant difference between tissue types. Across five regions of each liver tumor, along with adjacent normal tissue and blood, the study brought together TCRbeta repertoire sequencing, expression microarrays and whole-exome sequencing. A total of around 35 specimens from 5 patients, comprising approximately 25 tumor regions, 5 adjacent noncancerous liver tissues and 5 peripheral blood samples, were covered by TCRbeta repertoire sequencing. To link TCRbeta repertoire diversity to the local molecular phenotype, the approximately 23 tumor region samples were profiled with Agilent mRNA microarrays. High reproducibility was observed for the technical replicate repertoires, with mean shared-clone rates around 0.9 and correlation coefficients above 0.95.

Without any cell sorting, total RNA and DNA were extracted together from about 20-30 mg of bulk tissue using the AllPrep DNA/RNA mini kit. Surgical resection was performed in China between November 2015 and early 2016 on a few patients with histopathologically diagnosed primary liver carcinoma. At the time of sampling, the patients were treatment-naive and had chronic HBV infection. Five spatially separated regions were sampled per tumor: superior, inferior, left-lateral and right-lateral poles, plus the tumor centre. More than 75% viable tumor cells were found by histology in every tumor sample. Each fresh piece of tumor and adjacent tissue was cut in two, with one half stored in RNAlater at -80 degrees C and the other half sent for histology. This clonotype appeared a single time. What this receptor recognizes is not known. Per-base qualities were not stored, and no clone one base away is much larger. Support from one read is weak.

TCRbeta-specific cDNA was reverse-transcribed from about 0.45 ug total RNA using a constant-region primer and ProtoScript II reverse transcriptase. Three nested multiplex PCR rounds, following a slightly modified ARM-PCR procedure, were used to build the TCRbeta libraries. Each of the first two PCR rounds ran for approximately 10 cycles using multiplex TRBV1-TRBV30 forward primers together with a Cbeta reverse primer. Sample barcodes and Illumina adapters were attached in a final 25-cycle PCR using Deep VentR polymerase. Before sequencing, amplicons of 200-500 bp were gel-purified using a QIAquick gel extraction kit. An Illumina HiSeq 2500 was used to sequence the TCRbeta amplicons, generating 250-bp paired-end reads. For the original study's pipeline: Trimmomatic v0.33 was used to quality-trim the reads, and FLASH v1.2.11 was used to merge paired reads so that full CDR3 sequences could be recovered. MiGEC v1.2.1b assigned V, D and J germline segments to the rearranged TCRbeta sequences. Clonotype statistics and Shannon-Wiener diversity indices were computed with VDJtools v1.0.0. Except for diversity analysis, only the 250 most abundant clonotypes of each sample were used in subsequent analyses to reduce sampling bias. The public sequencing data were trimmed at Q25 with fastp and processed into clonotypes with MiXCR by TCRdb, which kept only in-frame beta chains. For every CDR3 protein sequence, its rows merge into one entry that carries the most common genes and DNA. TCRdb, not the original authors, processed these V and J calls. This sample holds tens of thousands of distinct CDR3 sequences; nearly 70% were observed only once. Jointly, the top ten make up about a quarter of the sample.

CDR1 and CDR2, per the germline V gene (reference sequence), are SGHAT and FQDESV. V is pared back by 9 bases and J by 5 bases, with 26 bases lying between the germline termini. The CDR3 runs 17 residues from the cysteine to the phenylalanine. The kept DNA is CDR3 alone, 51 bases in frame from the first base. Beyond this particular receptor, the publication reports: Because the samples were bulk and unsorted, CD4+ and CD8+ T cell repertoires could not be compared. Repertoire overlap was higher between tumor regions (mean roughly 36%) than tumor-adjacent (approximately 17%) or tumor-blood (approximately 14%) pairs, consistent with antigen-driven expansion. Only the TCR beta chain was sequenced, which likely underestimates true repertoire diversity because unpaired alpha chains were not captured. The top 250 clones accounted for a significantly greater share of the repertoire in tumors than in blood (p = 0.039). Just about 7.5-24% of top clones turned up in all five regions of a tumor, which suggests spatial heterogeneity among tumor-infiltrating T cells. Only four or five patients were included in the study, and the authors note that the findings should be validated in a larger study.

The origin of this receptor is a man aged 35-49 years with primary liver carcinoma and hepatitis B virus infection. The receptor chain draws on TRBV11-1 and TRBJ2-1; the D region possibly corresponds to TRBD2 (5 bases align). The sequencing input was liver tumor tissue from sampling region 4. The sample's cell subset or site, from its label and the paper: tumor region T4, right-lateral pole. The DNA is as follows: TGTGCCAGTAGCATGGGAGTAGCAGGAGAAGTTGACAATGAGCAGTTCTTC. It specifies CASSMGVAGEVDNEQFF.